These 24 T cell receptor beta chains were sequenced from one sample in a study of T cell changes during pregnancy in multiple sclerosis. This table comes from immunoSEQ multiplex PCR, and its TCRdb copy is limited to in-frame clones, with some not included. The top ten clones hold roughly 5.5% of a sample with 20,000 to 25,000 clones, roughly 90% of them seen once. The starting material was CD8+ T cells from peripheral blood mononuclear cells, obtained in the second trimester of pregnancy. The receptors were sampled from a female donor in good health, enrolled as a control in a pregnancy study.

V usage is TRBV27 and J usage is TRBJ1-2; the match to TRBD1 covers 9 bases. This CDR3 comprises 15 residues. Losses at the gene ends were 3 bases for V and 4 bases for J; bases not matched to a gene: 6. Germline values: CDR1 MNHEY, CDR2 SMNVEV (reference sequence). CDR3 DNA sequence: TGTGCCAGCAGTTTTCTCGACAGGGGGAGCTATGGCTACACCTTC. This sequence encodes CASSFLDRGSYGYTF.

The chain couples TRBV5-1 to TRBJ2-7; 12 bases map to TRBD2. The CDR3 has 15 amino acids. Losses at the gene ends were 5 bases for V and 0 bases for J; bases not matched to a gene: 3. Germline-derived CDR1 and CDR2 are SGHRS and YFSETQ. The CDR3 coding sequence is TGCGCCAGCAGGACGACTAGCGGGAGCTCCTACGAGCAGTACTTC. It specifies CASRTTSGSSYEQYF.

The chain links TRBV15 to TRBJ2-7; 12 positions agree with TRBD1. This CDR3 region has 19 residues. Germline assignment: CDR1 LNHNV and CDR2 YYDKDF (reference sequence). The trim removed 3 bases at V and 2 bases at J, leaving 14 bases unmatched. The CDR3 is CATSRSPGQGAPTTYEQYF. The CDR3 bases are TGTGCCACCAGCAGGTCTCCGGGACAGGGGGCCCCCACAACCTACGAGCAGTACTTC.

This chain connects TRBV19 to TRBJ2-3; the match to TRBD1 covers 8 bases. This CDR3 is built from 15 residues. V shed 3 bases and J 4 bases; nucleotides not matched to a gene: 6. Germline V gene lookup returns CDR1 LNHDA and CDR2 SQIVND (reference sequence). The CDR3 spells CASSMDRAGSDTQYF. The DNA of the CDR3 is TGTGCCAGTAGTATGGACAGGGCAGGATCAGATACGCAGTATTTT.

The chain carries TRBV15 and TRBJ1-5; TRBD1 is a possible D gene (6 bases). The V end lost 0 bases, the J end lost 8 bases, and 17 bases lay between the germline ends. Germline CDR1 LNHNV, CDR2 YYDKDF (reference sequence). This CDR3 is 16 amino acids long. CDR3 protein: CATSREPGAGFEPQHF. The DNA for the CDR3 is TGTGCCACCAGCAGAGAACCAGGGGCAGGGTTTGAGCCCCAGCATTTT.

In DNA form, the CDR3 reads TGTGCCAGCAGCTCAACCGGACAGGGGATGAGCAATCAGCCCCAGCATTTT. This codes for CASSSTGQGMSNQPQHF. V usage is TRBV5-6 and J usage is TRBJ1-5, with TRBD1 identical over 9 bases. Germline V lookup: CDR1 SGHDT, CDR2 YYEEEE. J was trimmed by 1 base and V by 3 bases; bases with no gene match: 8. This CDR3 spans 17 amino acids.

Only one count was recorded for this clone. This chain links TRBV27 with TRBJ2-7, with D perhaps TRBD1 (5 bases). Per the germline V gene, CDR1 is MNHEY and CDR2 is SMNVEV (reference sequence). The CDR3 has 14 residues. Trimming pared 3 bases from V and 0 bases from J, leaving 9 bases between. DNA for the CDR3: TGTGCCAGCAGTTTGGTGGGGCCCTCCTACGAGCAGTACTTC. Its translation: CASSLVGPSYEQYF.

The rearrangement uses TRBV5-4 and TRBJ2-5; 8 bases line up with TRBD2. TRBJ2-7 matches the DNA end more closely, so the J call is doubtful. Germline loops: CDR1 SGHNT, CDR2 YYREEE (reference sequence). The CDR3 runs to 15 residues. DNA for the CDR3: TGTGCCAGCAGCTTGGAGGTTAGCGGGGTTTACGAGCAGTACTTC. Protein product: CASSLEVSGVYEQYF.

This rearrangement joins TRBV28 to TRBJ1-1, with TRBD1 matching over 9 bases. V was clipped by 5 bases and J by 8 bases; unmatched bases: 9. Germline V lookup: CDR1 MDHEN, CDR2 SYDVKM. The CDR3 is 14 residues long. The CDR3 nucleotides read TGTGCCAGCAGTAACCCGGGACAGGGAAGCGAAGCTTTCTTT. It encodes CASSNPGQGSEAFF.

The chain employs TRBV27 and TRBJ1-5, with D tentatively TRBD1 (5 bases). The germline V gene encodes CDR1 MNHEY and CDR2 SMNVEV (reference sequence). Trimming stripped 6 bases from V and 7 bases from J, with 16 bases between. This CDR3 is 14 amino acids long. CDR3 sequence (DNA): TGTGCCAGCAGCCTTACTTGGTCAGGGCAGCCCCAGCATTTT. This gives the protein CASSLTWSGQPQHF.

This sequence joins TRBV28 and TRBJ2-1; D call uncertain. The CDR3 is 15 amino acids. Germline CDR1 reads MDHEN; CDR2 reads SYDVKM. V was pared by 4 bases and J by 0 bases, with 10 bases between. CDR3 in DNA: TGTGCCAGCAGTTCGACCAGGCTCTCCTACAATGAGCAGTTCTTC. This sequence encodes CASSSTRLSYNEQFF. Full variable domain (rest looked up from reference TRBV28 and TRBJ2-1): DVKVTQSSRYLVKRTGEKVFLECVQDMDHENMFWYRQDPGLGLRLIYFSYDVKMKEKGDIPEGYSVSREKKERFSLILESASTNQTSMYLCASSSTRLSYNEQFFGPGTRLTVL.

This chain links TRBV6-4 with TRBJ2-3; D possibly corresponds to TRBD2 (7 bases). V lost 4 bases and J 4 bases, leaving 9 bases between the germline ends. Germline lookup yields CDR1 MRHNA and CDR2 SNTAGT. The CDR3 loop spans 13 amino acids. The CDR3 region has the DNA TGTGCCAGCAGTGGAGGGGGGGCAGATACGCAGTATTTT. Translating gives CASSGGGADTQYF.

Note on this clone: A much larger clone lies one base from this, so it may be a read error. The J gene is TRBJ2-1, the V gene TRBV4-3; 9 bases match TRBD2. The CDR3 extends over 16 amino acids. Germline CDR1 and CDR2: LGHNA and YSLEER. Trimming removed 0 bases from V and 0 bases from J; junction bases left unmatched: 0. The CDR3 DNA follows: TGCGCCAGCAGCCAAGATAGCGGGGGCTCCTACAATGAGCAGTTCTTC. It codes for CASSQDSGGSYNEQFF.

The chain uses TRBV5-1 and TRBJ2-7; 7 nucleotides line up with TRBD1. The trim removed 1 base at V and 3 bases at J, leaving 7 bases unmatched. The CDR3 is 15 residues long. The germline V gene encodes CDR1 SGHRS and CDR2 YFSETQ. Here the CDR3 DNA reads TGCGCCAGCAGCTTGTCGACAGGGAGAGTCTACGAGCAGTACTTC. It translates to CASSLSTGRVYEQYF. The full variable domain, its missing parts supplied by reference TRBV5-1 and TRBJ2-7, is KAGVTQTPRYLIKTRGQQVTLSCSPISGHRSVSWYQQTPGQGLQFLFEYFSETQRNKGNFPGRFSGRQFSNSRSEMNVSTLELGDSALYLCASSLSTGRVYEQYFGPGTRLTVT.

The J gene is TRBJ1-1, the V gene TRBV15; D gene uncertain. The CDR3 runs 16 residues. Per germline, CDR1 LNHNV and CDR2 YYDKDF (reference sequence). The V end lost 6 bases, the J end lost 3 bases, and 20 bases lay between the germline ends. The DNA of the CDR3 is TGTGCCACCAGACCATCCATCAGAGGAACGGACACTGAAGCTTTCTTT. Translating gives CATRPSIRGTDTEAFF.

The chain combines TRBV7-9 with TRBJ2-3; 13 nucleotides match TRBD2. The CDR3 is made up of 16 amino acids. The V gene's germline CDR1 is SEHNR and CDR2 FQNEAQ (reference sequence). Unmatched junction bases numbered 3, after V lost 4 bases and J lost 2 bases. CDR3 coding DNA: TGTGCCAGCAGCTCGGGGACTAGCGGGGCCACAGATACGCAGTATTTT. As protein: CASSSGTSGATDTQYF.

CDR3 in amino acids: CASSPSGTSGDNEQFF. The CDR3 DNA is TGTGCCAGTAGCCCCTCGGGGACTAGCGGCGACAATGAGCAGTTCTTC. The chain couples TRBV19 to TRBJ2-1; TRBD2 matches at 11 bases. Trimming removed 6 bases from V and 5 bases from J; junction bases left unmatched: 9. Germline lookup yields CDR1 LNHDA and CDR2 SQIVND (reference sequence). The CDR3 has 16 amino acids.

The chain has TRBV5-6 and TRBJ2-7; 9 bases map to TRBD2. This CDR3 has 15 amino acids. Germline CDR1 is SGHDT and CDR2 is YYEEEE. Trimming took 0 bases from V and 5 from J; bases not matched to a gene: 6. CDR3 sequence reads: CASSLELAGPHEQYF. DNA for the CDR3: TGTGCCAGCAGCTTGGAACTAGCGGGCCCCCACGAGCAGTACTTC. The full variable domain, rest sourced from reference TRBV5-6 and TRBJ2-7, is DAGVTQSPTHLIKTRGQQVTLRCSPKSGHDTVSWYQQALGQGPQFIFQYYEEEERQRGNFPDRFSGHQFPNYSSELNVNALLLGDSALYLCASSLELAGPHEQYFGPGTRLTVT.

V gene TRBV15 combines with J gene TRBJ1-1; D unresolved. This CDR3 is 13 amino acids long. The ends were cut back, 5 bases at V and 1 base at J, with 8 bases in the middle. CDR1 and CDR2 (germline): LNHNV, YYDKDF (reference sequence). This CDR3 is CATSAGGNTEAFF. DNA for the CDR3: TGTGCCACCAGCGCCGGAGGGAACACTGAAGCTTTCTTT.

The chain employs TRBV19 and TRBJ2-1; 7 bases map to TRBD2. CDR1 and CDR2 from the germline V gene are LNHDA and SQIVND (reference sequence). The CDR3 has 16 residues. V was clipped by 5 bases and J by 1 base; unmatched bases: 8. The CDR3 DNA reads as TGTGCCAGTAGTTCCGTTGGGGGGGTTTCCTACAATGAGCAGTTCTTC. It specifies CASSSVGGVSYNEQFF.

This clone showed up just once. This chain connects TRBV6-6 to TRBJ1-1, with D maybe TRBD1 (5 bases). Germline V gene lookup returns CDR1 MNHNY and CDR2 SVGAGI (reference sequence). CDR3 length equals 14 residues. Trimming shortened V by 2 bases and J by 3 bases, and 10 bases separated the two germline ends. This CDR3 reads CASSYPGEYTEAFF. The CDR3, as DNA: TGTGCCAGCAGTTACCCGGGGGAGTACACTGAAGCTTTCTTT.

This clone turned up a few times. This rearrangement joins TRBV15 to TRBJ2-3; possible D gene TRBD2, 6 bases. The CDR3 has 16 residues. Per germline, CDR1 LNHNV and CDR2 YYDKDF (reference sequence). Trimming left V 3 bases short and J 4 bases short, with 17 bases between. Here the CDR3 reads CATSSGEVVVPDTQYF. CDR3 bases: TGTGCCACCAGCAGTGGGGAGGTAGTCGTCCCAGATACGCAGTATTTT.

The chain links TRBV19 to TRBJ2-1, with 9 bases lining up with TRBD2. CDR1 LNHDA and CDR2 SQIVND come from the germline V gene (reference sequence). The CDR3 is 14 amino acids. V trimming: 7 bases; J trimming: 2 bases; junction bases outside the gene matches: 3. The CDR3 here is CASNAGGAYNEQFF. CDR3 nucleotide sequence: TGTGCCAGTAATGCGGGAGGGGCCTACAATGAGCAGTTCTTC.

This chain connects TRBV4-2 to TRBJ2-7; D may be TRBD1 (6 bases). This CDR3 comprises 15 residues. Looked up from germline, CDR1 is LGHNA and CDR2 is YNFKEQ. V shed 0 bases and J shed 5 bases, with 14 bases lying between them. The CDR3 sequence: CASSQDNTGSDEQYF. CDR3 nucleotide sequence: TGTGCCAGCAGCCAAGATAATACAGGGTCCGACGAGCAGTACTTC.